Listed below are T cell receptor beta chains from one sample, sequenced in a study of shared clonotypes between healthy human individuals. The protocol was immunoSEQ multiplex PCR, while the TCRdb copy is restricted to in-frame clones and leaves out a portion. This table holds a few hundred thousand clones, roughly 70% found once. The sequenced material came from memory CD4+ T cells sorted from blood. Receptors originate from a man between 25 and 39 years old in good health. Both conserved end residues are part of each CDR3. The D gene is left open where the match is weak. Where a row states a size, it is once, few, many or the class of an expanded clone; other rows omit it.

d_call,v_call,j_call,clone_size,cdr3_aa,cdr3_nt
NA,TRBV5-5,TRBJ2-5,NA,CASRAGFGETQYF,TGTGCCAGCAGGGCAGGGTTTGGAGAGACCCAGTACTTC
NA,TRBV10-1,TRBJ1-1,NA,CASKEQSNTEAFF,TGCGCCAGCAAAGAACAGTCGAACACTGAAGCTTTCTTT
NA,TRBV7-9,TRBJ2-3,NA,CASSLFSLTSTDTQYF,TGTGCCAGCAGCTTGTTCAGTCTAACTAGCACAGATACGCAGTATTTT
NA,TRBV6-5,TRBJ1-2,NA,CASRGWYGYTF,TGTGCCAGCAGAGGCTGGTATGGCTACACCTTC
NA,TRBV6-1,TRBJ1-4,NA,CASSPSQTTNEKLFF,TGTGCCAGCAGCCCTAGTCAGACAACTAATGAAAAACTGTTTTTT
NA,TRBV19,TRBJ1-5,many,CASSMVGQPQHF,TGTGCCAGTAGTATGGTCGGACAGCCCCAGCATTTT
NA,TRBV10-2,TRBJ1-5,NA,CASRVGARSNQPQHF,TGCGCCAGCAGAGTAGGGGCGCGGAGCAATCAGCCCCAGCATTTT
NA,TRBV11-3,TRBJ2-4,NA,CASSQGGAAKNIQYF,TGTGCCAGCAGCCAGGGGGGGGCGGCCAAAAACATTCAGTACTTC
NA,TRBV28,TRBJ1-4,NA,CASSLYATNEKLFF,TGTGCCAGCAGTTTATATGCAACTAATGAAAAACTGTTTTTT
NA,TRBV7-9,TRBJ1-4,once,CASSQRGGGRYEKLFF,TGTGCCAGCAGCCAAAGGGGCGGGGGACGGTATGAAAAACTGTTTTTT
NA,TRBV29-1,TRBJ2-5,many,CSVDTAGRETQYF,TGCAGCGTTGATACGGCAGGGCGAGAGACCCAGTACTTC
NA,TRBV28,TRBJ1-2,NA,CASNPGTIGYGYTF,TGTGCCAGCAATCCAGGGACGATAGGATATGGCTACACCTTC
TRBD2,TRBV7-9,TRBJ2-7,NA,CASSLDPSGSSYEQYF,TGTGCCAGCAGCTTAGACCCTAGCGGGTCCTCCTACGAGCAGTACTTC
NA,TRBV5-6,TRBJ1-1,NA,CASSFVGKSVNTEAFF,TGTGCCAGCAGCTTCGTAGGAAAGTCGGTGAACACTGAAGCTTTCTTT
TRBD1,TRBV7-2,TRBJ1-2,NA,CASSLRTGGGYTF,TGTGCCAGCAGCCTACGGACAGGGGGAGGCTACACCTTC
NA,TRBV11-3,TRBJ2-7,few,CASSDLEGQSYEQYF,TGTGCCAGCAGCGACTTAGAAGGACAGTCCTACGAGCAGTACTTC
NA,TRBV19,TRBJ2-7,NA,CASSGPPGRPNGDEQYF,TGTGCCAGTAGTGGACCTCCCGGACGACCCAATGGGGACGAGCAGTACTTC
NA,TRBV2,TRBJ2-5,NA,CASSEAQGSQETQYF,TGTGCCAGCAGTGAAGCGCAAGGGTCCCAAGAGACCCAGTACTTC
NA,TRBV28,TRBJ1-3,NA,CASSDGWGLVGNTIYF,TGTGCCAGCAGTGACGGATGGGGTCTGGTTGGAAACACCATATATTTT
NA,TRBV28,TRBJ2-5,NA,CASSLVPGSYQETQYF,TGTGCCAGCAGTTTGGTTCCAGGGAGCTACCAAGAGACCCAGTACTTC
NA,TRBV2,TRBJ1-5,few,CASTVGAPEPQHF,TGTGCCAGCACCGTAGGGGCTCCGGAGCCCCAGCATTTT
NA,TRBV18,TRBJ1-2,NA,CASSPNQPGTDVYGYTF,TGTGCCAGCTCACCTAATCAGCCGGGGACCGACGTCTATGGCTACACCTTC
NA,TRBV29-1,TRBJ2-3,NA,CSVDLITDTQYF,TGCAGCGTTGATCTGATCACAGATACGCAGTATTTT
NA,TRBV27,TRBJ1-5,few,CASSLRRDSNQPQHF,TGTGCCAGCAGTTTAAGGAGGGATAGCAATCAGCCCCAGCATTTT
TRBD1,TRBV5-1,TRBJ2-5,NA,CASSSGDRVGETQYF,TGCGCCAGCAGCTCGGGGGACAGGGTAGGAGAGACCCAGTACTTC
NA,TRBV20-1,TRBJ2-1,NA,CSALVTEQFF,TGCAGTGCCTTGGTCACTGAGCAGTTCTTC